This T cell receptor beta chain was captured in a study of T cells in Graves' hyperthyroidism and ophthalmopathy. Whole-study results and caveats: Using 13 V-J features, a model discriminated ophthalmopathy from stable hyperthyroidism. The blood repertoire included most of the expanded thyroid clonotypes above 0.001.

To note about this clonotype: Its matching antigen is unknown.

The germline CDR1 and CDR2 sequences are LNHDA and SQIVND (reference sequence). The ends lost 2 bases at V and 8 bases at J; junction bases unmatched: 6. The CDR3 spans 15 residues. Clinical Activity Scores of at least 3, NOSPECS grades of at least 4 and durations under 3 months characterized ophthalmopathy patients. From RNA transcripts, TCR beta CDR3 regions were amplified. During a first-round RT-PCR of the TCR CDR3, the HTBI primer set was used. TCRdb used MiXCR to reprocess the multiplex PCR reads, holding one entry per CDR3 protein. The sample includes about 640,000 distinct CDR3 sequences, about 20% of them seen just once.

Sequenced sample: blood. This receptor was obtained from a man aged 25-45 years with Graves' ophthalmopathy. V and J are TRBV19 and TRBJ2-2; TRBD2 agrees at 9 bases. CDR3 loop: CASSILAGSAGELFF. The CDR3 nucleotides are TGTGCCAGTAGTATACTAGCGGGATCAGCAGGGGAGCTGTTTTTT.